This T cell receptor (beta chain) originates from a study of regulatory T cells in long-lasting Graves disease. HTBI primers from iRepertoire and Arm-PCR of CDR3 regions yielded the TCR beta libraries. TCRdb called the multiplex PCR reads again in MiXCR, with one record for every CDR3 protein. The table includes approximately 480,000 distinct CDR3 sequences, around 16% detected once. This clonotype has ten or more counts. Time point here: newly diagnosed GD, antithyroid drugs for less than 3 months. Isolated PBMC RNA provided the starting material for the TCR library. The length of the CDR3 is 16 residues. V gave up 3 bases and J gave up 5 bases; unmatched junction bases: 6. From germline, CDR1 is MDHEN and CDR2 SYDVKM. The same data also went into a second study, on T cells in Graves' hyperthyroidism and ophthalmopathy. This second report adds: Graves' hyperthyroidism was deemed stable absent ophthalmopathy progression within 18 months. Blood shared most expanded thyroid clonotypes above 0.001. Ophthalmopathy could be told apart from stable hyperthyroidism with a 13 V-J model.

The sample in question was peripheral blood mononuclear cells (PBMCs), obtained at new diagnosis, from a patient treated with antithyroid drugs. The J gene is TRBJ2-2, the V gene TRBV28, with TRBD2 matching 10 bases. The source of this sequence is a man in his forties or fifties with Graves disease. Here the CDR3 reads CASSFLASGRTGELFF. The DNA for the CDR3 is TGTGCCAGCAGTTTCTTGGCTAGCGGGAGAACCGGGGAGCTGTTTTTT.